This TCR beta chain stems from a study of blood T cell repertoires in COVID-19. The protocol was immunoSEQ multiplex PCR, while the TCRdb copy is restricted to in-frame clones and leaves out a portion. The table records 380,000 or so clones, 75% to 90% of them present only once. This CDR3 region has 16 residues. V shed 1 base and J shed 3 bases, with 15 bases lying between them. Germline V gene lookup returns CDR1 SGHRS and CDR2 YFSETQ. The V call is TRBV5-1, the J call TRBJ2-3, with D maybe TRBD2 (5 bases). Sequencing was performed on peripheral blood. The source is a woman aged 55-69 years with COVID-19, enrolled during active disease. CDR3: CASSLSRQLETDTQYF. The CDR3 DNA sequence: TGCGCCAGCAGCTTGTCTCGGCAACTAGAGACAGATACGCAGTATTTT.